Here is one TCR beta chain with its context. Its cognate antigen is unknown. These data belong to a study of Ad26.COV2.S vaccination and SARS-CoV-2 variants. Study summary: It was the COV1001 Ad26.COV2.S trial arm that included the donor.

Only in-frame clones appear in the TCRdb table, and some are missing; sequencing was by immunoSEQ multiplex PCR. The sample carries about 250,000 clones, about 83% recorded once. Study observations and caveats: It was reported that spike-specific CD8+ and CD4+ T cell responses were substantially broad after vaccination.

The treatment here: 15 to 20 received Ad26.COV2.S at low or high dose, single or two shots; roughly five received placebo; per-sample allocation not given. Sampling took place 63 days after the first vaccine or placebo injection. The clonotype originates from a person between 18 and 59 years old who received the Ad26.COV2.S COVID-19 vaccine or a placebo. The sample consisted of peripheral blood, taken in a trial of Ad26.COV2.S vaccine versus placebo.

The CDR3 sequence: CASSSPPNIQYF. The CDR3 DNA reads as TGTGCCAGCAGTTCCCCCCCGAACATTCAGTACTTC. The J gene is TRBJ2-4, the V gene TRBV6-6; D not resolved. This CDR3 spans 12 amino acids. CDR1 is MNHNY and CDR2 is SVGAGI in the germline V gene (reference sequence). The V gene lost 4 bases and the J gene lost 7 bases, with 8 bases spanning the gap.